This T cell receptor (beta chain) was retrieved from a study of control samples from healthy donors and cancer patients. Some clones are missing from TCRdb's copy, which holds only in-frame ones; the method was immunoSEQ multiplex PCR. Among roughly 130,000 clones, around 90% were seen once, and the ten largest hold about 2.5%. Trimming stripped 6 bases from V and 7 bases from J, with 10 bases between. The CDR3 spans 13 residues. The V call is TRBV12-3 or TRBV12-4, the J call TRBJ1-6; D call uncertain. The receptor comes from a young man in good health. Sample: blood. The CDR3 loop reads CASSRHGNSPLHF. DNA for the CDR3: TGTGCCAGCAGCCGTCACGGCAATTCACCCCTCCACTTT.